Many counts were recorded for the clone carrying this TCR beta chain. The antigen is not known. These data belong to a study of T cell repertoires in cytomegalovirus infection. Findings of the study overall: Identification of carriers of CMV plus the relevant HLA was performed using cumulative public TCR beta family frequency.

TCRdb redid the calling of the reads with MiXCR, one entry per CDR3 protein. The sample lists 250,000 or so distinct CDR3 sequences, over 15% occurring once. The sequence came from a human donor in good health (CMV status not recorded). Some clones in this sample may be carry-over from other donors' samples. Specimen: CD8+ T cells from PBMCs.

The CDR3 DNA follows: TGTGCCAGCAGCTTAAGTCCGTCGGCGGGGGGGATATTATACAATGAGCAGTTCTTC. Its protein is CASSLSPSAGGILYNEQFF. This chain links TRBV7-2 with TRBJ2-1, with 9 bases matching TRBD2. The germline gives CDR1 SGHTA, CDR2 FQGNSA. The V segment lost 2 bases and the J segment 4 bases; nucleotides outside the gene matches: 15. CDR3 length: 19 residues.